One sample yielded the 10 T cell receptor beta chains listed below, sequenced in a study of T cell changes during pregnancy in multiple sclerosis. Clones were sequenced by immunoSEQ multiplex PCR, and TCRdb holds only the in-frame ones, with some missing. This table holds tens of thousands of clones, 85% to 95% found once. Sequenced material: CD4+ T cells from peripheral blood mononuclear cells, taken in the third trimester of pregnancy. The receptors derive from a female donor with multiple sclerosis, enrolled in a pregnancy study.

The chain combines TRBV7-9 with TRBJ2-7; TRBD2 might be the D (7 bases). Trimming pared 5 bases from V and 8 bases from J, leaving 22 bases between. Germline V gene data show CDR1 as SEHNR and CDR2 as FQNEAQ (reference sequence). The CDR3 spans 15 residues. DNA for the CDR3: TGTGCCAGCAGCCACTGGGGGGGGGCCCCGGAAAAGCAGTACTTC. The encoded protein is CASSHWGGAPEKQYF.

This chain links TRBV5-1 with TRBJ2-1; 7 nucleotides match TRBD1. Per germline, CDR1 SGHRS and CDR2 YFSETQ. The CDR3 is 14 residues long. The V segment lost 2 bases and the J segment 2 bases; nucleotides outside the gene matches: 1. CDR3 protein: CASSFGTAYNEQFF. The DNA of the CDR3 is TGCGCCAGCAGCTTCGGGACAGCCTACAATGAGCAGTTCTTC. Complete variable domain (other parts from reference TRBV5-1 and TRBJ2-1): KAGVTQTPRYLIKTRGQQVTLSCSPISGHRSVSWYQQTPGQGLQFLFEYFSETQRNKGNFPGRFSGRQFSNSRSEMNVSTLELGDSALYLCASSFGTAYNEQFFGPGTRLTVL.

The V and J genes are TRBV7-2 and TRBJ1-2; the D gene is possibly TRBD1 (6 bases). CDR1 is SGHTA, CDR2 FQGNSA, per germline. CDR3 length: 14 amino acids. Trimming removed 2 bases at V and 3 bases at J, with 10 bases between. The CDR3 loop is CASSLSQGYYGYTF. CDR3 bases: TGTGCCAGCAGCTTATCCCAGGGGTACTATGGCTACACCTTC.

This sequence joins TRBV6-5 and TRBJ1-1; 9 bases map to TRBD1. In germline, CDR1 is MNHEY, CDR2 SVGAGI. This CDR3 region has 13 residues. Trimming removed 2 bases from V and 11 bases from J; junction bases left unmatched: 6. The CDR3 DNA reads as TGTGCCAGCAGTTACGACAGGGGGGACTATGCTTTCTTT. This gives the protein CASSYDRGDYAFF.

The count of this clone is one. J is TRBJ1-3 and V is TRBV7-2; D unclear. Trimming removed 2 bases at V and 10 bases at J, with 27 bases between. CDR1 SGHTA and CDR2 FQGNSA come from the germline V gene. This CDR3 spans 18 amino acids. CDR3 residues: CASSLRELTGFTERTIYF. As DNA, the CDR3 is TGTGCCAGCAGCTTAAGGGAATTAACGGGGTTCACTGAAAGGACCATATATTTT.

The chain has TRBV30 and TRBJ2-3, with 8 bases identical to TRBD2. This CDR3 contains 15 residues. The V and J ends lost 1 base and 2 bases, in that order; junction bases with no gene match: 5. Germline V gene data show CDR1 as GTSNPN and CDR2 as SVGIG (reference sequence). The CDR3 protein is CAWSGSGVLTDTQYF. Here the CDR3 DNA reads TGTGCCTGGAGTGGTAGCGGGGTACTCACAGATACGCAGTATTTT.

V and J are TRBV29-1 and TRBJ2-1; D remains unclear. The V gene lost 8 bases and the J gene lost 4 bases, with 15 bases spanning the gap. The CDR3 has 13 amino acids. Germline CDR1 SQVTM, CDR2 ANQGSEA. The CDR3 bases are TGCAGCACCCGCACCCAGGCGTACAATGAGCAGTTCTTC. Its translation is CSTRTQAYNEQFF.

The chain couples TRBV14 to TRBJ1-2; 8 nucleotides match TRBD1. J lost 8 bases, V lost 2 bases, and 4 bases had no gene match. The CDR3 length is 13 residues. From germline, CDR1 is SGHDN and CDR2 FVKESK. This CDR3 is CASSQQGAGGYTF. In DNA, the CDR3 is TGTGCCAGCAGCCAACAGGGGGCGGGCGGCTACACCTTC.

The rearrangement joins TRBV6-6 to TRBJ1-5; TRBD1 is a possible D gene (5 bases). The CDR3 loop spans 14 amino acids. V was cut by 7 bases and J by 6 bases, with 16 bases left in between. Germline V gene data show CDR1 as MNHNY and CDR2 as SVGAGI (reference sequence). Here the CDR3 reads CASTFTGLGQPQHF. In DNA, the CDR3 is TGTGCCAGCACCTTCACAGGCCTGGGTCAGCCCCAGCATTTT.

The chain recombines TRBV28 with TRBJ2-3; TRBD1 agrees at 9 bases. CDR3 length equals 14 residues. Germline trimming cut 4 bases from V and 6 bases from J; bases unmatched to any gene: 5. Germline loops: CDR1 MDHEN, CDR2 SYDVKM. This chain's CDR3 is CASSYRGRRDTQYF. CDR3 DNA sequence: TGTGCCAGCAGTTACAGGGGGCGCCGGGATACGCAGTATTTT.